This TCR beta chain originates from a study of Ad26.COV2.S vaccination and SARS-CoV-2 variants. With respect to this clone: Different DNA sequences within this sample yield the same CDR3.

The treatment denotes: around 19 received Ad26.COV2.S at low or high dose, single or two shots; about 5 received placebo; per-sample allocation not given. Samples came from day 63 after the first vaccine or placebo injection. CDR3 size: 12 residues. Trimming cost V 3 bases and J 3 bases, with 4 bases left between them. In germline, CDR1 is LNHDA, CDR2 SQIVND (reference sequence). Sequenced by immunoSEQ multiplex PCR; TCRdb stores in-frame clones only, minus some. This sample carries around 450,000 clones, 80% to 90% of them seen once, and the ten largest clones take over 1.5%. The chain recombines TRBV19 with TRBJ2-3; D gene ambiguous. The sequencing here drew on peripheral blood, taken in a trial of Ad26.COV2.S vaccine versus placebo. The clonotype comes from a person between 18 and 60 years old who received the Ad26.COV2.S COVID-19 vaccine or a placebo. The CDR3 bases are TGTGCCAGTAGTATGGGGACAGATACGCAGTATTTT. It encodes CASSMGTDTQYF.